This T cell receptor (beta chain) appears in the sequencing data of a study of T-cell memory formation after mild COVID-19. TCRdb reprocessed the 5' RACE reads with MiXCR, giving one entry per CDR3 protein. Of 200,000 to 250,000 distinct CDR3 sequences listed, 15% to 19% are singletons. The V gene's germline CDR1 is SQVTM and CDR2 ANQGSEA. The V gene lost 3 bases and the J gene lost 3 bases, with 20 bases spanning the gap. CDR3 size: 16 residues. What was sequenced was PBMCs or a T cell subset sorted from them (not recorded which). V and J are TRBV29-1 and TRBJ1-1, with D hard to call. The TCR was taken from an adult woman who had mild COVID-19 (a few samples of this study predate the infection). Cell type and time point are not known. CDR3 residues: CSVESPGIGVYTEAFF. CDR3 coding DNA: TGCAGCGTTGAGTCTCCGGGCATCGGAGTGTACACTGAAGCTTTCTTT.